The 22 T cell receptor beta chains below were found in one sample sequenced in a study of glioma-infiltrating T cells. The iRepertoire nested amplicon-rescue multiplex PCR amplified TCR alpha and beta CDR3s from RNA. TCRdb processed the multiplex PCR reads anew with MiXCR; each CDR3 protein has one entry. The sample has around 190,000 distinct CDR3 sequences; around 40% are singletons. Material for sequencing was glioma tissue, nonneoplastic brain tissue, or PBMCs (not recorded which). All receptors derive from a human donor with low-grade glioma or glioblastoma, undergoing nonglioma brain surgery, or in good health (not recorded which).

In the case of this clonotype: This may be a read error: a much more frequent sequence differs by one nucleotide. A read error is likely, as this CDR3 ends without the conserved phenylalanine or tryptophan. The chain has TRBV20-1 and TRBJ2-7; D gene unclear. Per germline, CDR1 DFQATT and CDR2 SNEGSKA (reference sequence). CDR3 length: 13 residues. V was shortened by 1 base and J by 0 bases, with 7 bases between the two germline ends. The CDR3 here is CSARAPSSYEQYL. CDR3 DNA: TGCAGTGCTAGAGCTCCGAGCTCCTACGAGCAGTACCTC.

This clonotype was counted ten times or more. The V and J genes are TRBV7-2 and TRBJ1-1; D not resolved. Trimming stripped 3 bases from V and 5 bases from J, with 10 bases between. CDR1 is SGHTA and CDR2 is FQGNSA in the germline V gene. This CDR3 region has 13 residues. In nucleotides, the CDR3 is TGTGCCAGCAGCTTTGGGCAAGGGACTGAAGCTTTCTTT. It codes for CASSFGQGTEAFF.

A note on this clonotype: This may be a read error, as it is one base from a much larger clone. The rearrangement links TRBV6-1 to TRBJ2-3; possible D gene TRBD2, 6 bases. This CDR3 spans 14 amino acids. Germline V gene sequence: CDR1 MNHNS, CDR2 SASEGT. CDR3: CASSEVGGKDAQYF. DNA for the CDR3: TGTGCCAGCAGCGAAGTAGGCGGGAAAGATGCGCAGTATTTT.

About this clonotype itself: One base away lies a much larger clone, so this may be a sequencing read error. This rearrangement joins TRBV24-1 to TRBJ2-1, with D hard to call. The ends were cut back, 9 bases at V and 6 bases at J, with 8 bases in the middle. The CDR3 extends over 11 amino acids. Germline loops: CDR1 KGHDR, CDR2 SFDVKD. CDR3 amino acids: CATGSGNEQFF. The DNA for the CDR3 is TGTGCCACCGGGTCGGGCAATGAGCAGTTCTTC.

This clonotype was recorded only once. This may be a read error, as it is one base from a much larger clone. The J gene is TRBJ1-1, the V gene TRBV7-8; D gene uncertain. This CDR3 is built from 15 residues. The germline CDR1 and CDR2 sequences are SGHVS and FQNEAQ. The CDR3: CASRGRLGMNTEDFF. The CDR3, as DNA: TGTGCCAGCCGTGGGCGTCTGGGGATGAACACTGAAGATTTCTTT. Looking up the rest from reference TRBV7-8 and TRBJ1-1 gives the full variable domain: GAGVSQSPRYKVAKRGQDVALRCDPISGHVSLFWYQQALGQGPEFLTYFQNEAQLDKSGLPSDRFFAERPEGSVSTLKIQRTQQEDSAVYLCASRGRLGMNTEDFFGQGTRLTVV.

V usage is TRBV15 and J usage is TRBJ2-1; D is possibly TRBD1 (5 bases). Germline V gene data show CDR1 as LNHNV and CDR2 as YYDKDF (reference sequence). This CDR3 is 17 amino acids long. Between the trimmed V and J ends, which lost 4 bases and 2 bases, there was a span of 18 bases. CDR3 amino acids: CATSIWTWLRTYNEQFF. The CDR3 DNA is TGTGCCACCAGCATTTGGACATGGTTACGAACCTACAATGAGCAGTTCTTC. The complete variable domain, with remaining parts taken from reference TRBV15 and TRBJ2-1, reads DAMVIQNPRYQVTQFGKPVTLSCSQTLNHNVMYWYQQKSSQAPKLLFHYYDKDFNNEADTPDNFQSRRPNTSFCFLDIRSPGLGDTAMYLCATSIWTWLRTYNEQFFGPGTRLTVL.

As regards this clonotype: A much more abundant neighbour one base away suggests this may be a read error. The chain combines TRBV28 with TRBJ2-5, with TRBD1 matching 7 bases. Germline CDR1 and CDR2: MDHEN and SYDVKM. V dropped 9 bases and J dropped 1; count of bases not matched to a gene: 5. CDR3 length equals 13 residues. The CDR3 loop is CARRQGRQETQYF. DNA of the CDR3: TGTGCCAGAAGACAGGGTCGCCAAGAGACCCAGTACTTC.

Points on this clonotype: A much larger clone sits a single nucleotide away, making a read error possible. V and J are TRBV3-1 and TRBJ2-3; 8 nucleotides align to TRBD1. This CDR3 has 14 amino acids. Germline CDR1 and CDR2: LGHDT and YNNKEL (reference sequence). CDR3 amino acids: CASSQVTGGVTKYF. As DNA, the CDR3 is TGTGCCAGCAGCCAAGTCACAGGGGGAGTTACGAAGTATTTT.

This clonotype was seen many times. The V gene is TRBV28, the J gene TRBJ2-3, with D uncertain. V was pared by 4 bases and J by 2 bases, with 10 bases between. This CDR3 comprises 14 residues. Germline V gives CDR1 MDHEN, CDR2 SYDVKM. CDR3 loop: CASSSEAYTDTQYF. CDR3 sequence (DNA): TGTGCCAGCAGTTCTGAGGCGTACACAGATACGCAGTATTTT.

The chain uses TRBV7-9 and TRBJ2-7; D is undetermined. Trimming pared 4 bases from V and 5 bases from J, leaving 9 bases between. The germline V gene has CDR1 SEHNR and CDR2 FQNEAQ (reference sequence). The CDR3 has 12 residues. CDR3 protein: CASSSLTNEQYF. The CDR3 nucleotides read TGTGCCAGCAGCTCCCTCACTAACGAGCAGTACTTC. Variable domain in full (rest from reference TRBV7-9 and TRBJ2-7): DTGVSQNPRHKITKRGQNVTFRCDPISEHNRLYWYRQTLGQGPEFLTYFQNEAQLEKSRLLSDRFSAERPKGSFSTLEIQRTEQGDSAMYLCASSSLTNEQYFGPGTRLTVT.

This clonotype has only a few counts. The genes are TRBV12-3 or TRBV12-4 and TRBJ2-1; tentative D call: TRBD1 (5 bases). Trimming took off 6 bases at V and 9 bases at J, with 15 bases between the two ends. CDR3 length: 13 amino acids. The CDR3 DNA sequence: TGTGCCAGCAGCCCCAGGGCTCTTACTGAGCAGTTCTTC. Translation gives CASSPRALTEQFF.

CDR3 sequence reads: CASSQGQGYRLNQPQHF. For the CDR3, the DNA is TGTGCCAGCAGCCAGGGACAGGGCTACCGATTAAATCAGCCCCAGCATTTT. The genes are TRBV28 and TRBJ1-5; the match to TRBD1 covers 9 bases. The V segment lost 6 bases and the J segment 4 bases; nucleotides outside the gene matches: 13. The CDR3 sequence is 17 residues long. Germline-derived CDR1 and CDR2 are MDHEN and SYDVKM.

The table lists this clonotype with a few counts. The chain carries TRBV29-1 and TRBJ2-7; D might be TRBD1 (6 bases). Trimming removed 4 bases from V and 0 bases from J, with 10 bases in between. The CDR3 sequence is 13 residues long. Germline V gives CDR1 SQVTM, CDR2 ANQGSEA. CDR3 nucleotide sequence: TGCAGCGTTGTACAGGGTTTCTCCTACGAGCAGTACTTC. This sequence encodes CSVVQGFSYEQYF.

In this sample, this clonotype turned up many times. This chain links TRBV7-2 with TRBJ1-1; D remains ambiguous. Germline lookup yields CDR1 SGHTA and CDR2 FQGNSA. The germline V and J ends were trimmed by 2 bases and 3 bases, with 10 bases remaining between them. The CDR3 runs to 14 residues. CDR3 in DNA: TGTGCCAGCAGCTTATGGACGGTAGACACTGAAGCTTTCTTT. Translation: CASSLWTVDTEAFF.

This clonotype has more than one count but fewer than ten. The V and J genes are TRBV7-2 and TRBJ2-3; TRBD1 matches 8 bases. The CDR3 sequence is 14 residues long. The germline gives CDR1 SGHTA, CDR2 FQGNSA. Losses at the gene ends were 5 bases for V and 0 bases for J; bases not matched to a gene: 1. The CDR3 protein is CASSRDRSTDTQYF. The CDR3 DNA reads TGTGCCAGCAGCCGGGACAGGAGCACAGATACGCAGTATTTT.

In regard to this clonotype: Being one base from a much bigger clone, this may be a read error. A read error is likely, as this CDR3 ends without the conserved phenylalanine or tryptophan. This chain links TRBV6-9 with TRBJ2-1; 15 bases match TRBD2. Germline V gives CDR1 MNHGY, CDR2 SVAAGI. The CDR3 runs 17 residues. The V and J ends lost 3 bases and 2 bases, in that order; junction bases with no gene match: 2. CDR3 nucleotides: TGTGCCAGCAGTTACCGGACTAGCGGGAGGGCCTACAATGAGCAGTTCTTA. Protein: CASSYRTSGRAYNEQFL.

This clonotype showed up just once. This may come from a read error, since a much larger clone is one base off. The CDR3 bases are TGTGCCAGTAGCAGGTTGGATGGAAAAACCATATATTTT. Residues: CASSRLDGKTIYF. V is TRBV19 and J is TRBJ1-3, with D hard to call. Germline V gene data show CDR1 as LNHDA and CDR2 as SQIVND (reference sequence). The CDR3 loop spans 13 amino acids.

This clonotype was seen only a few times. The conserved closing phenylalanine or tryptophan is absent in this CDR3, likely reflecting a read error. The V gene is TRBV20-1, the J gene TRBJ2-7; D possibly corresponds to TRBD2 (6 bases). Germline CDR1 DFQATT, CDR2 SNEGSKA (reference sequence). The CDR3 spans 13 residues. The germline V and J ends were trimmed by 0 bases and 5 bases, with 11 bases remaining between them. CDR3 loop: CSARDGGAHEQYL. Here the CDR3 DNA reads TGCAGTGCTAGAGACGGGGGTGCCCACGAGCAGTACCTC.

With regard to this clonotype: Since the CDR3 does not end with the conserved phenylalanine or tryptophan, this likely comes from a read error. V gene TRBV18 combines with J gene TRBJ2-1, with D possibly TRBD2 on 5 matching bases. Looked up from germline, CDR1 is KGHSH and CDR2 is LQKENI. The V and J ends lost 2 bases and 9 bases respectively, with 20 bases between them. The CDR3 consists of 16 residues. CDR3 sequence reads: CASSPSGGLKAGEQFS. CDR3 in DNA: TGTGCCAGCTCACCATCCGGCGGGCTAAAGGCTGGTGAGCAGTTCTCC.

Ten or more counts support this clonotype. The V and J genes are TRBV10-2 and TRBJ2-7; D not resolved. This CDR3 region has 11 residues. The V gene's germline CDR1 is WSHSY and CDR2 SAAADI. V was clipped by 5 bases and J by 3 bases, with 5 bases between them. In nucleotides, the CDR3 is TGCGCCAGCAGTCGGGTCTACGAGCAGTACTTC. Its protein is CASSRVYEQYF.

The V gene is TRBV7-2, the J gene TRBJ2-2; D unclear. The CDR3 is made up of 16 amino acids. V was trimmed by 5 bases and J by 1 base, leaving 14 bases between them. Germline lookup yields CDR1 SGHTA and CDR2 FQGNSA. CDR3 DNA: TGTGCCAGCAGCCCGATCAAGGTGGAGAACACCGGGGAGCTGTTTTTT. Protein sequence: CASSPIKVENTGELFF.

This clonotype occurred a few times. Compared with germline, one end of the junction differs, possibly owing to a read error. The rearrangement joins TRBV19 to TRBJ2-1, with 10 bases identical to TRBD2. The CDR3 extends over 13 amino acids. Germline V gene data show CDR1 as LNHDA and CDR2 as SQIVND (reference sequence). The CDR3 DNA follows: TGTGCCACGACTAGCGGGCATTACAACGAGCAGTTCTTC. It translates to CATTSGHYNEQFF.